This TCR beta chain was recovered during a study of tumor T cells in aggressive B-cell lymphoma. Sequencing was performed with immunoSEQ multiplex PCR; in TCRdb, only in-frame clones are kept and a portion is missing. The table lists some 630 clones, roughly 88% of them singletons. The CDR3 contains 16 residues. The V and J ends lost 2 bases and 1 base, in that order; junction bases with no gene match: 4. CDR1 is MDHEN and CDR2 is SYDVKM in the germline V gene. Source material: tumor tissue. V and J are TRBV28 and TRBJ2-4; TRBD1 matches 8 bases. This clonotype was obtained from an adult with diffuse large B cell lymphoma. CDR3 nucleotide sequence: TGTGCCAGCAGTTTAGAGCAGGGGGCGGCCAAAAACATTCAGTACTTC. This translates into CASSLEQGAAKNIQYF.